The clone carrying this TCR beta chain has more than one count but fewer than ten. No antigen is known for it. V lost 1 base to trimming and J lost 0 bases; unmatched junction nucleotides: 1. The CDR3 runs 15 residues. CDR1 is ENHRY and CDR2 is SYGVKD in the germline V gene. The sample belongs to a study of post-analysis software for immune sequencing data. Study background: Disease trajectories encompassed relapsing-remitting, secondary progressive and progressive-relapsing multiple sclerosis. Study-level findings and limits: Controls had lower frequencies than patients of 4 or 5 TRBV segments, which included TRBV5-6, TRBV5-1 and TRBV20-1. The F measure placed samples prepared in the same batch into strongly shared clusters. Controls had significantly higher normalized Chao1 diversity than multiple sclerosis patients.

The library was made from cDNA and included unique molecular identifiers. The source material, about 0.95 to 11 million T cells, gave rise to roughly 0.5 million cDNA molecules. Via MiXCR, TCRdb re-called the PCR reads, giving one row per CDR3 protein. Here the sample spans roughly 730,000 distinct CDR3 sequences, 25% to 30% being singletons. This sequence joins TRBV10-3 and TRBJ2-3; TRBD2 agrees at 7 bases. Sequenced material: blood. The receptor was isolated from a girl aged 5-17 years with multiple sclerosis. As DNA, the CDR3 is TGTGCCATCAGTGAGTGGGGGGGGAGCACAGATACGCAGTATTTT. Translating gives CAISEWGGSTDTQYF.